This T cell receptor beta chain emerged from a study of control samples from healthy donors and cancer patients. This CDR3 has 15 amino acids. Trimming took 7 bases from V and 4 from J, leaving 19 bases between them. The germline V gene encodes CDR1 SGHTA and CDR2 FQGNSA. Profiling relied on immunoSEQ multiplex PCR, and the TCRdb table lists in-frame clones only, not all of them. The sample contains 150,000 or so clones, roughly 90% of which appear only once. This clonotype was obtained from a man aged 18-30 years in good health. The specimen sequenced was blood. The chain has TRBV7-2 and TRBJ1-2; a weak D match, TRBD1 (5 bases). The CDR3 bases are TGTGCCAGCACCTGGAGAGGGGTTGGTAGCTATGGCTACACCTTC. Translating gives CASTWRGVGSYGYTF.